This entry lists 8 T cell receptor beta chains sequenced from one sample in a study of cytomegalovirus exposure and HLA in healthy donors. Primers for the PCR totalled 60 Vbeta and 13 Jbeta. Profiling relied on immunoSEQ multiplex PCR, and the TCRdb table lists in-frame clones only, not all of them. This sample has 150,000 to 200,000 clones, with about 73% found just once. The sequencing input was PBMCs. The receptors shown here come from a woman between 45 and 60 years old in good health and CMV-seropositive.

The J gene is TRBJ1-1, the V gene TRBV7-9; no clear D. Germline V lookup: CDR1 SEHNR, CDR2 FQNEAQ (reference sequence). The V end lost 5 bases, the J end lost 12 bases, and 10 bases lay between the germline ends. This CDR3 region has 10 residues. In nucleotides, the CDR3 is TGTGCCAGCAGCCTAGTAGTAACTTTCTTT. Translated, it gives CASSLVVTFF.

The chain employs TRBV5-6 and TRBJ2-5, with 7 positions matching TRBD2. Germline V gene lookup returns CDR1 SGHDT and CDR2 YYEEEE. This CDR3 contains 14 residues. After removal of 1 base from V and 5 bases from J, the junction contained 5 bases not matched to a gene. The CDR3: CASSLKQGGETQYF. For the CDR3, the DNA is TGTGCCAGCAGCTTGAAGCAGGGAGGGGAGACCCAGTACTTC.

The V call is TRBV7-8, the J call TRBJ2-5; TRBD1 agrees at 8 bases. The germline CDR1 and CDR2 sequences are SGHVS and FQNEAQ. Trimming removed 5 bases from V and 11 bases from J; junction bases left unmatched: 13. The CDR3 covers 14 residues. The CDR3 region is CASSAWDRPSEQYF. The CDR3 nucleotides read TGTGCCAGCAGCGCCTGGGACAGGCCCAGTGAGCAGTACTTC.

J is TRBJ1-1 and V is TRBV7-9; D may be TRBD1 (6 bases). Germline V gene sequence: CDR1 SEHNR, CDR2 FQNEAQ (reference sequence). V shed 4 bases and J shed 7 bases, with 31 bases lying between them. The CDR3 extends over 19 amino acids. CDR3 protein: CASSSLGREGRGVKFEAFF. CDR3 nucleotide sequence: TGTGCCAGCAGCTCCCTGGGGCGAGAGGGGAGGGGGGTTAAGTTTGAAGCTTTCTTT.

This chain uses TRBV13 with TRBJ2-7; 12 bases agree with TRBD1. This CDR3 contains 14 residues. Germline CDR1 is PRHDT and CDR2 is FYEKMQ (reference sequence). V lost 6 bases, J lost 5 bases, and 5 bases stayed unmatched. The CDR3 here is CASSTGTGGNEQYF. CDR3 sequence (DNA): TGTGCCAGCAGTACCGGGACAGGGGGCAACGAGCAGTACTTC.

This sequence joins TRBV13 and TRBJ2-1, with TRBD1 as a possible D gene (5 bases). Deletions cut 0 bases from V and 5 bases from J, with 11 bases between. The CDR3 runs 15 residues. The germline CDR1 and CDR2 sequences are PRHDT and FYEKMQ (reference sequence). As DNA, the CDR3 is TGTGCCAGCAGCTTAGGAGGGGCATTAAACAATGAGCAGTTCTTC. Translating it yields CASSLGGALNNEQFF.

This chain links TRBV4-2 with TRBJ1-6; no clear D gene. The CDR3 length is 12 residues. Between the trimmed V and J ends, which lost 2 bases and 8 bases, there was a span of 4 bases. The germline V gene has CDR1 LGHNA and CDR2 YNFKEQ. CDR3 bases: TGTGCCAGCAGCCAACTTTATTCACCCCTCCACTTT. Encoded protein: CASSQLYSPLHF.

V usage is TRBV10-1 and J usage is TRBJ2-3; TRBD2 agrees at 11 bases. The CDR3 spans 16 residues. J was trimmed by 6 bases and V by 4 bases; bases with no gene match: 9. CDR1 and CDR2 (germline): WNHNN, SYGVQD (reference sequence). The CDR3 DNA is TGCGCCAGCAGTGGACCTAGCGGGGGGACGCCCGATACGCAGTATTTT. Translated: CASSGPSGGTPDTQYF.